These T cell receptor beta chains were read from a single sample in a study of blood T cell repertoires in COVID-19. TCRdb keeps only in-frame clones here, not all; method: immunoSEQ multiplex PCR. The table includes 450,000 or so clones, less than 95% detected once. The sequenced sample consisted of PBMCs or T cells enriched from blood (not recorded which). These receptors came from a man in his late teens or twenties who had recovered from COVID-19. Each CDR3 is given with its conserved first and last residue. A D gene is named only where the DNA matches it firmly. Expanded clones get a size class; other rows say once, few or many, or leave the size out.

j_call v_call clone_size d_call cdr3_length cdr3_nt cdr3_aa
TRBJ1-5 TRBV9 - TRBD1 15 TGTGCCAGCAGCGCCGGACAGGGTAGCAATCAGCCCCAGCATTTT CASSAGQGSNQPQHF
TRBJ1-2 TRBV11-3 once TRBD1 13 TGTGCCAGCAGCGGCGGGACAGTCTATGGCTACACCTTC CASSGGTVYGYTF
TRBJ1-2 TRBV28 - TRBD1 15 TGTGCCAGCAGTTATCCGGACAGGGAGGGGTATGGCTACACCTTC CASSYPDREGYGYTF
TRBJ2-1 TRBV7-2 - - 15 TGTGCCAGCAGGAAGAGCGGACCCTCCTACAATGAGCAGTTCTTC CASRKSGPSYNEQFF
TRBJ1-1 TRBV7-9 - - 16 TGTGCCAGCAGCTTATATCCATCAGGGCGAAACACTGAAGCTTTCTTT CASSLYPSGRNTEAFF
TRBJ2-3 TRBV2 - TRBD2 15 TGTGCCAGCAGCGGGACTAGCGGTTACACAGATACGCAGTATTTT CASSGTSGYTDTQYF
TRBJ2-7 TRBV29-1 - - 12 TGCAGCGTGGGTGAGACAGGATACGAGCAGTACTTC CSVGETGYEQYF
TRBJ2-7 TRBV7-3 - TRBD2 13 TGTGCCAGCAGCATAGATAGCGGGAATGAGCAGTACTTC CASSIDSGNEQYF
TRBJ2-7 TRBV18 - - 15 TGTGCCAGCTCACTAATCGGGGAACCGGTCTACGAGCAGTACTTC CASSLIGEPVYEQYF
TRBJ1-2 TRBV4-1 - - 16 TGCGCCAGCAGCCAAGGCGCAGGGATGGGCTACTATGGCTACACCTTC CASSQGAGMGYYGYTF
TRBJ2-3 TRBV30 - TRBD2 14 TGTGCCTGGAGTGTAATAGCGGGAGGGGATACGCAGTATTTT CAWSVIAGGDTQYF
TRBJ1-5 TRBV27 - - 13 TGTGCCAGCAGGCCAGGGGGCAATCAGCCCCAGCATTTT CASRPGGNQPQHF
TRBJ1-4 TRBV20-1 - - 13 TGCAGTGCTAGTTTCAGGGCAGATGAAAAACTGTTTTTT CSASFRADEKLFF
TRBJ1-5 TRBV6-1 once - 16 TGTGCCAGCAGTGAATGGGGGGGTTATAGCAATCAGCCCCAGCATTTT CASSEWGGYSNQPQHF
TRBJ2-1 TRBV12-3/TRBV12-4 - - 13 TGTGCCAGCAGTTTAGGCTCGCGAACGGAGCAGTTCTTC CASSLGSRTEQFF
TRBJ2-1 TRBV6-5 - TRBD2 16 TGTGCCAGCAGCTACGCAGCGGGAGGGGTTAGGAATGAGCAGTTCTTC CASSYAAGGVRNEQFF
TRBJ1-6 TRBV3-1/TRBV3-2 - - 15 TGTGCCAGCAGCCTCACAGGGTCCGGGAATTCACCCCTCCACTTT CASSLTGSGNSPLHF
TRBJ1-1 TRBV10-3 - TRBD1 16 TGTGCCATCAGTCGAGGGCCGACAGGGGGCGCTACTGAAGCTTTCTTT CAISRGPTGGATEAFF
TRBJ2-6 TRBV10-3 - TRBD1 17 TGTGCCATCAGGGACAGGGGGGAAACCTCTGGGGCCAACGTCCTGACTTTC CAIRDRGETSGANVLTF
TRBJ2-3 TRBV5-1 - - 14 TGCGCCAGCAGCTGGGGCGGGGGCGCAGATACGCAGTATTTT CASSWGGGADTQYF
TRBJ1-2 TRBV27 - - 16 TGTGCCAGCAGTTTATCCCGCCCGGGACAAGCCTATGGCTACACCTTC CASSLSRPGQAYGYTF
TRBJ1-2 TRBV19 - TRBD1 13 TGTGCCAGCGGGCGACAGGGCGACTATGGCTACACCTTC CASGRQGDYGYTF
TRBJ2-1 TRBV2 many - 15 TGTGCCAGCAGTGAAGGCGGACTCTCCTACAATGAGCAGTTCTTC CASSEGGLSYNEQFF
TRBJ2-7 TRBV28 - TRBD2 14 TGTGCCAGCAGAACTAGCGGGAGTATCTACGAGCAGTACTTC CASRTSGSIYEQYF
TRBJ1-5 TRBV15 - - 14 TGTGCCACCAGTCCGCGGACAGGCAATCAGCCCCAGCATTTT CATSPRTGNQPQHF
TRBJ2-5 TRBV9 - - 13 TGTGCCAGCAGCGTAGGAGTTCTGGAGACCCAGTACTTC CASSVGVLETQYF
TRBJ2-1 TRBV15 - TRBD2 17 TGTGCCACCAGCAGAGATGGGACTAGCGGCTCCTACAATGAGCAGTTCTTC CATSRDGTSGSYNEQFF
TRBJ2-4 TRBV6-6 - - 13 TGTGCCAGCAGTGACCTAGCGAAAGACATTCAGTACTTC CASSDLAKDIQYF
TRBJ2-2 TRBV9 - - 15 TGTGCCAGCAGCGTAGGGGGGGCGAACACCGGGGAGCTGTTTTTT CASSVGGANTGELFF
TRBJ2-5 TRBV3-1/TRBV3-2 - TRBD2 16 TGTGCCAGCAGCCCAGGACTAGCGGGGGCACAAGAGACCCAGTACTTC CASSPGLAGAQETQYF
TRBJ2-1 TRBV18 - - 14 TGTGCCAGCTCACCGGGGGCTTCCTACAATGAGCAGTTCTTC CASSPGASYNEQFF
TRBJ1-5 TRBV5-8 - - 17 TGTGCCAGCAGCTTGGACAGGGATCGGAGCGCCGGTCAGCCCCAGCATTTT CASSLDRDRSAGQPQHF
TRBJ1-2 TRBV10-2 once TRBD1 15 TGCGCCAGCAGTGAAAACAGGGGTGTAAACTATGGCTACACCTTC CASSENRGVNYGYTF
TRBJ1-6 TRBV9 - - 16 TGTGCCAGCAGCGTAGATGCGGGGGTTGCTAATTCACCCCTCCACTTT CASSVDAGVANSPLHF
TRBJ1-3 TRBV3-1/TRBV3-2 - - 16 TGTGCCAGCAGCCAAGATCAGGGGAGTTCTGGAAACACCATATATTTT CASSQDQGSSGNTIYF
TRBJ1-4 TRBV4-2 - - 14 TGTGCCAGCAGCCTATCTGCAACTAATGAAAAACTGTTTTTT CASSLSATNEKLFF
TRBJ1-1 TRBV7-9 - - 14 TGTGCCAGCAGCCCAACTTCGGGGAAGACTGAAGCTTTCTTT CASSPTSGKTEAFF
TRBJ2-7 TRBV18 - - 14 TGTGCCAGCTCACGAACTAGTCAAAGGTACGAGCAGTACTTC CASSRTSQRYEQYF
TRBJ2-2 TRBV6-5 - TRBD2 15 TGTGCCAGCAGAAGACTAGCGGGAGCAACCGGGGAGCTGTTTTTT CASRRLAGATGELFF
TRBJ1-2 TRBV5-1 - - 14 TGCGCCAGCAGCTCGAGGCAGGGTGGCTATGGCTACACCTTC CASSSRQGGYGYTF
TRBJ1-1 TRBV12-3/TRBV12-4 - - 13 TGTGCCAGCAGGTTCGGACAATCATCTGAAGCTTTCTTT CASRFGQSSEAFF
TRBJ2-2 TRBV24-1 - TRBD1 16 TGTGCCACCAGTGATCCCTGGACAGGGGACACCGGGGAGCTGTTTTTT CATSDPWTGDTGELFF
TRBJ1-5 TRBV4-1 few - 13 TGCGCCAGCAGCCCGGGGACTAATCAGCCCCAGCATTTT CASSPGTNQPQHF
TRBJ1-1 TRBV15 - TRBD1 16 TGTGCCACCAGCAGGGGGGGACAGGGGATGAACACTGAAGCTTTCTTT CATSRGGQGMNTEAFF
TRBJ1-3 TRBV24-1 - - 16 TGTGCCACCACCCTAGTCCCAGGGTACTCTGGAAACACCATATATTTT CATTLVPGYSGNTIYF
TRBJ1-2 TRBV6-1 - TRBD1 18 TGTGCCAGCAGTGAAGGGGGTCCCACCGGACAGGGGGCGCCGGGCTACACCTTC CASSEGGPTGQGAPGYTF
TRBJ1-4 TRBV19 - TRBD1 15 TGTGCCAGTAAGGACAGGGGGCCAACTAATGAAAAACTGTTTTTT CASKDRGPTNEKLFF
TRBJ2-7 TRBV4-1 - TRBD2 15 TGCGCCAGCAGCCGGACTAGCGGCTACTCCTACGAGCAGTACTTC CASSRTSGYSYEQYF
TRBJ2-5 TRBV3-1/TRBV3-2 - TRBD2 15 TGTGCCAGCAGCCAAGGTAGCGGGGGGGCCGGGACCCAGTACTTC CASSQGSGGAGTQYF
TRBJ1-2 TRBV14 - TRBD1 13 TGTGCCAGCAGCCAAGACAGGGGGATTGGCTACACCTTC CASSQDRGIGYTF
TRBJ1-2 TRBV9 - TRBD1 14 TGTGCCAGCAGCGTCGGACAGGGAAGAGGTGGCTACACCTTC CASSVGQGRGGYTF
TRBJ2-7 TRBV11-2 once TRBD1 16 TGTGCCAGCAGCTCATTCCCGGGACAGGGGGCGTACGAGCAGTACTTC CASSSFPGQGAYEQYF